The T cell receptor (beta chain) described here comes from a study of T cells in localized non-small cell lung cancer. Clones were sequenced by immunoSEQ multiplex PCR, and TCRdb holds only the in-frame ones, with some missing. The data show 26,000 or so clones, 65% to 90% seen once. Germline values: CDR1 MNHNY, CDR2 SVGAGI (reference sequence). This CDR3 region has 14 residues. J was trimmed by 3 bases and V by 5 bases; bases with no gene match: 4. The chain uses TRBV6-6 and TRBJ1-2; 9 bases agree with TRBD1. The receptor was isolated from a female donor at least 60 years old with stage I lung adenocarcinoma. The material was peripheral blood, obtained before any cancer treatment. The CDR3 DNA follows: TGTGCCAGCAGTACCGGACAGGGGTACTATGGCTACACCTTC. Protein sequence: CASSTGQGYYGYTF.